One sample yielded the 2 T cell receptor beta chains listed below, sequenced in a study of blood T cell repertoires in COVID-19. The table came from immunoSEQ multiplex PCR; TCRdb's copy has only in-frame clones and leaves some out. The data contain approximately 360,000 clones, roughly four fifths of them seen just once; the ten biggest clones take up about 5%. The sample comprised PBMCs or T cells enriched from blood (not recorded which). The receptors shown here come from a woman between 50 and 59 years old who had recovered from COVID-19.

This clone has more than one count but fewer than ten. The chain joins TRBV6-2 or TRBV6-3 to TRBJ1-1; D is ambiguous. Germline CDR1 is MNHEY and CDR2 is SVGEGT. This CDR3 has 13 amino acids. V gave up 4 bases and J gave up 3 bases, with 9 bases separating them. The CDR3 DNA follows: TGTGCCAGCAGTTCCCAGTCGTACACTGAAGCTTTCTTT. Its translation is CASSSQSYTEAFF.

This chain links TRBV4-1 with TRBJ2-5, with TRBD2 matching 12 bases. The CDR3 is 17 residues long. The ends lost 2 bases at V and 2 bases at J; junction bases unmatched: 6. CDR1 is MGHRA, CDR2 YSYEKL, per germline. The CDR3 loop reads CASSQLRLAGDQETQYF. CDR3 nucleotide sequence: TGCGCCAGCAGCCAACTCCGACTAGCGGGGGATCAAGAGACCCAGTACTTC.